Below are 32 T cell receptor beta chains sequenced from a single sample in a study of PD-L1 blockade in urothelial cancer. Indicated time point: peripheral blood 6 weeks after treatment start. Assay: immunoSEQ multiplex PCR; the TCRdb copy retains only in-frame clones and omits some. This table holds about 130,000 clones, 86% found once. Sequencing was performed on PBMCs, taken around atezolizumab (anti-PD-L1) treatment. All receptors come from a man aged 50-59 years with urothelial cancer.

The rearrangement joins TRBV5-1 to TRBJ1-4; 7 bases fit TRBD1. J was trimmed by 4 bases and V by 4 bases; bases with no gene match: 7. The CDR3 totals 15 residues. Per germline, CDR1 SGHRS and CDR2 YFSETQ. CDR3 bases: TGCGCCAGCAGCCCTCAGGGACAGCTTAATGAAAAACTGTTTTTT. Translating it yields CASSPQGQLNEKLFF. The entire variable domain, with the rest obtained from reference TRBV5-1 and TRBJ1-4, is as follows: KAGVTQTPRYLIKTRGQQVTLSCSPISGHRSVSWYQQTPGQGLQFLFEYFSETQRNKGNFPGRFSGRQFSNSRSEMNVSTLELGDSALYLCASSPQGQLNEKLFFGSGTQLSVL.

For the CDR3, the DNA is TGTGCCAGCAGCCAAGATAACGGGAGGGCCGAAGAGACCCAGTACTTC. The encoded protein is CASSQDNGRAEETQYF. This chain joins TRBV4-2 and TRBJ2-5; TRBD2 aligns across 8 bases. Germline trimming cut 0 bases from V and 3 bases from J; bases unmatched to any gene: 6. CDR3 length: 16 amino acids. CDR1 is LGHNA and CDR2 is YNFKEQ in the germline V gene.

The V and J genes are TRBV5-1 and TRBJ2-2, with TRBD2 identical over 9 bases. V was clipped by 0 bases and J by 4 bases; unmatched bases: 1. The CDR3 is made up of 15 amino acids. Germline values: CDR1 SGHRS, CDR2 YFSETQ. CDR3 nucleotide sequence: TGCGCCAGCAGCTTGGGCGGGAGGGCCACCGGGGAGCTGTTTTTT. This encodes CASSLGGRATGELFF.

This CDR3 reads CASSAANRGRGGYTF. The DNA of the CDR3 is TGTGCCAGCAGCGCAGCGAACAGGGGGCGCGGTGGCTACACCTTC. The gene calls are TRBV5-6 and TRBJ1-2; TRBD1 agrees at 9 bases. With V trimmed by 4 bases and J by 7 bases, 11 bases remained unmatched. This CDR3 has 15 amino acids. Per the germline V gene, CDR1 is SGHDT and CDR2 is YYEEEE. The variable domain in full, with the rest retrieved from reference TRBV5-6 and TRBJ1-2, is DAGVTQSPTHLIKTRGQQVTLRCSPKSGHDTVSWYQQALGQGPQFIFQYYEEEERQRGNFPDRFSGHQFPNYSSELNVNALLLGDSALYLCASSAANRGRGGYTFGSGTRLTVV.

The chain carries TRBV2 and TRBJ2-5; TRBD2 is a possible D gene (6 bases). Trimming took off 11 bases at V and 2 bases at J, with 21 bases between the two ends. This CDR3 has 15 residues. Germline V gives CDR1 SNHLY, CDR2 FYNNEI. The CDR3 coding sequence is TGTGCCGTTCAACTGGGCCGGGGGAGACAAGAGACCCAGTACTTC. This gives the protein CAVQLGRGRQETQYF.

This clone showed up just a few times. This chain connects TRBV4-2 to TRBJ2-1; 7 nucleotides align to TRBD2. Germline trimming cut 1 base from V and 0 bases from J; bases unmatched to any gene: 6. The germline V gene has CDR1 LGHNA and CDR2 YNFKEQ. The length of the CDR3 is 17 residues. CDR3 region: CASSQGERGYSYNEQFF. DNA of the CDR3: TGTGCCAGCAGCCAAGGGGAGCGGGGATACTCCTACAATGAGCAGTTCTTC.

The chain couples TRBV7-9 to TRBJ2-1; the match to TRBD2 covers 9 bases. V gave up 1 base and J gave up 4 bases; unmatched junction bases: 5. The CDR3 spans 16 residues. In germline, CDR1 is SEHNR, CDR2 FQNEAQ (reference sequence). CDR3 region: CASSLEGLAGYNEQFF. The DNA for the CDR3 is TGTGCCAGCAGCTTAGAGGGACTAGCTGGGTACAATGAGCAGTTCTTC.

CDR3 amino acids: CASSNLLAGVETQYF. The CDR3 region has the DNA TGTGCCAGTAGTAACCTCCTAGCGGGAGTTGAGACCCAGTACTTC. The chain is built from TRBV19 and TRBJ2-5; 10 positions agree with TRBD2. Germline V lookup: CDR1 LNHDA, CDR2 SQIVND (reference sequence). After removal of 4 bases from V and 5 bases from J, the junction contained 7 bases not matched to a gene. CDR3 length: 15 amino acids.

The rearrangement joins TRBV5-8 to TRBJ1-2; D remains unclear. The CDR3 contains 14 residues. Germline assignment: CDR1 SGHTS and CDR2 YDEGEE. Trimming cost V 1 base and J 3 bases, with 10 bases left between them. The CDR3 reads CASSLRFGDYGYTF. The CDR3 nucleotides are TGTGCCAGCAGCTTGAGGTTCGGGGACTATGGCTACACCTTC.

This chain uses TRBV6-1 with TRBJ2-7, with 9 bases that match TRBD2. V lost 6 bases, J lost 6 bases, and 9 bases stayed unmatched. Germline assignment: CDR1 MNHNS and CDR2 SASEGT. This CDR3 comprises 14 residues. DNA for the CDR3: TGTGCCAGCAGCCTCTTTAGCGGGAGCGGCGAGCAGTACTTC. Translated: CASSLFSGSGEQYF.

V gene TRBV5-6 combines with J gene TRBJ2-2; 8 bases line up with TRBD1. Germline trimming cut 3 bases from V and 3 bases from J; bases unmatched to any gene: 4. CDR1 is SGHDT, CDR2 YYEEEE, per germline. The CDR3 runs to 15 residues. The CDR3 DNA is TGTGCCAGCAGCTGGGGGACAGGATACACCGGGGAGCTGTTTTTT. This translates into CASSWGTGYTGELFF.

The genes are TRBV5-5 and TRBJ2-5, with D unresolved. Between the trimmed V and J ends, which lost 5 bases and 5 bases, there was a span of 10 bases. This CDR3 region has 12 residues. Germline V gene data show CDR1 as SGHKS and CDR2 as YYEKEE (reference sequence). The CDR3 coding sequence is TGTGCCAGCAGACCTGCTCAGGAGACCCAGTACTTC. As protein: CASRPAQETQYF.

This clone turned up a few times. The rearrangement uses TRBV7-3 and TRBJ2-1; weak D call: TRBD2 (5 bases). V lost 6 bases to trimming and J lost 2 bases, with 14 bases between them. Germline V gene data show CDR1 as SGHTA and CDR2 as FQGTGA. This CDR3 has 15 amino acids. The CDR3 region is CASRPGESPYNEQFF. In nucleotides, the CDR3 is TGTGCCAGCAGGCCTGGGGAGAGTCCCTACAATGAGCAGTTCTTC.

The chain employs TRBV6-6 and TRBJ2-7; possibly TRBD2 for D (6 bases). The V gene lost 5 bases and the J gene lost 0 bases, with 8 bases spanning the gap. Germline V CDR1 and CDR2: MNHNY, SVGAGI (reference sequence). This CDR3 has 13 amino acids. The CDR3 DNA reads TGTGCCAGCAGTCGGGAGTACTCCTACGAGCAGTACTTC. Translating gives CASSREYSYEQYF.

The rearrangement joins TRBV28 to TRBJ2-7, with 11 positions matching TRBD2. Losses at the gene ends were 10 bases for V and 3 bases for J; bases not matched to a gene: 11. The CDR3 is made up of 15 amino acids. Germline V CDR1 and CDR2: MDHEN, SYDVKM. CDR3 DNA sequence: TGTGCCACCGGTATCTCACTAGCGGGAGTCTACGAGCAGTACTTC. Translating gives CATGISLAGVYEQYF.

This clone was detected only a few times. The CDR3: CASSSLAAGDNEQFF. CDR3 in DNA: TGTGCCAGCAGTTCCCTTGCGGCGGGAGACAATGAGCAGTTCTTC. This chain joins TRBV6-5 and TRBJ2-1; 7 positions agree with TRBD2. J gave up 5 bases and V 4 bases, and 8 bases lay outside the gene matches. Germline V CDR1 and CDR2: MNHEY, SVGAGI. The CDR3 contains 15 residues.

V usage is TRBV18 and J usage is TRBJ2-7; 8 nucleotides align to TRBD2. Germline trimming cut 3 bases from V and 7 bases from J; bases unmatched to any gene: 11. The V gene's germline CDR1 is KGHSH and CDR2 LQKENI. The CDR3 spans 15 residues. The CDR3 region has the DNA TGTGCCAGCTCACCCGCGGGACTAGGGGGGCGAGAGCAGTACTTC. Amino acid sequence: CASSPAGLGGREQYF.

The V and J genes are TRBV9 and TRBJ2-7; D is possibly TRBD1 (7 bases). V lost 4 bases and J lost 4, with 18 bases in between. Germline V gives CDR1 SGDLS, CDR2 YYNGEE. This CDR3 comprises 15 residues. The chain's CDR3 is CASSSGGPGAYEQYF. The CDR3 coding sequence is TGTGCCAGCAGCTCAGGGGGGCCGGGTGCTTACGAGCAGTACTTC.

The V gene is TRBV5-4, the J gene TRBJ1-2; D gene unclear. CDR3 length: 14 amino acids. Between the trimmed V and J ends, which lost 10 bases and 4 bases, there was a span of 20 bases. Germline V lookup: CDR1 SGHNT, CDR2 YYREEE (reference sequence). The CDR3 spells CAATGAAPLYGYTF. CDR3 sequence (DNA): TGTGCCGCGACGGGAGCCGCACCCCTCTATGGCTACACCTTC. Drawing the rest from reference TRBV5-4 and TRBJ1-2, the complete variable domain is ETGVTQSPTHLIKTRGQQVTLRCSSQSGHNTVSWYQQALGQGPQFIFQYYREEENGRGNFPPRFSGLQFPNYSSELNVNALELDDSALYLCAATGAAPLYGYTFGSGTRLTVV.

This chain joins TRBV6-1 and TRBJ1-2; D unresolved. The CDR3 is made up of 12 amino acids. Germline CDR1 is MNHNS and CDR2 is SASEGT. Trimming took 6 bases from V and 6 from J, leaving 11 bases between them. The CDR3 loop is CASRAEGNGYTF. In nucleotides, the CDR3 is TGTGCCAGCAGAGCGGAGGGAAATGGCTACACCTTC.

The V and J genes are TRBV27 and TRBJ2-3; D unresolved. V gave up 0 bases and J gave up 0 bases, with 7 bases separating them. The V gene's germline CDR1 is MNHEY and CDR2 SMNVEV (reference sequence). This CDR3 is 15 amino acids long. Here the CDR3 reads CASSLSLSSTDTQYF. The CDR3 DNA is TGTGCCAGCAGTTTATCGCTATCTAGCACAGATACGCAGTATTTT.

The chain couples TRBV5-1 to TRBJ2-1, with 9 bases that match TRBD2. The germline V gene has CDR1 SGHRS and CDR2 YFSETQ. This CDR3 spans 18 amino acids. The junction had 20 bases not matched to a gene; V was cut back by 6 bases and J by 7 bases. CDR3 DNA sequence: TGCGCCAGCAACTTAGCGGGAGCGCGGGAACGCTCGGGAAATGAGCAGTTCTTC. Translated, it gives CASNLAGARERSGNEQFF.

This clone was picked up one time. The chain joins TRBV5-1 to TRBJ2-1, with 7 bases lining up with TRBD2. The CDR3 runs to 18 residues. J was trimmed by 0 bases and V by 4 bases; bases with no gene match: 13. CDR1 and CDR2 from the germline V gene are SGHRS and YFSETQ. CDR3 sequence (DNA): TGCGCCAGCAGCCCCCGATGGGCGGGGGAGAGCTCCTACAATGAGCAGTTCTTC. It yields the protein CASSPRWAGESSYNEQFF.

The rearrangement links TRBV5-5 to TRBJ1-2; 9 bases align to TRBD1. V dropped 2 bases and J dropped 0; count of bases not matched to a gene: 8. CDR1 and CDR2 from the germline V gene are SGHKS and YYEKEE (reference sequence). CDR3 length: 17 amino acids. CDR3 loop: CASSLQGASFPNYGYTF. The CDR3 bases are TGTGCCAGCAGCTTACAGGGGGCTTCTTTTCCTAACTATGGCTACACCTTC.

V is TRBV9 and J is TRBJ2-2; 8 bases fit TRBD1. J lost 6 bases, V lost 2 bases, and 9 bases had no gene match. Germline V gene lookup returns CDR1 SGDLS and CDR2 YYNGEE. The CDR3 runs 16 residues. The chain's CDR3 is CASSVTPGGASGELFF. The CDR3 DNA reads TGTGCCAGCAGCGTTACCCCAGGGGGCGCGTCCGGGGAGCTGTTTTTT.

The chain links TRBV4-1 to TRBJ2-3, with 7 bases fitting TRBD2. Germline lookup yields CDR1 MGHRA and CDR2 YSYEKL. This CDR3 spans 17 amino acids. Unmatched junction bases numbered 17, after V lost 5 bases and J lost 6 bases. The CDR3 DNA is TGCGCCAGCAGCGACCGCCCTAGCGGACTTTGGTTGGATACGCAGTATTTT. Translation: CASSDRPSGLWLDTQYF.

The rearrangement links TRBV19 to TRBJ2-5; 9 positions match TRBD1. The CDR3 totals 15 residues. V lost 1 base, J lost 1 base, and 1 base stayed unmatched. The germline gives CDR1 LNHDA, CDR2 SQIVND (reference sequence). Here the CDR3 DNA reads TGTGCCAGTAGTATAGGGGACAGGGCCCAAGAGACCCAGTACTTC. Translated, it gives CASSIGDRAQETQYF.

V is TRBV7-9 and J is TRBJ2-2; the D gene is possibly TRBD1 (6 bases). This CDR3 is built from 15 residues. The V gene lost 4 bases and the J gene lost 4 bases, with 13 bases spanning the gap. Germline CDR1 and CDR2: SEHNR and FQNEAQ (reference sequence). DNA for the CDR3: TGTGCCAGCAGCTCGCAACAGGGTCCCACCGGGGAGCTGTTTTTT. It codes for CASSSQQGPTGELFF.

The CDR3 nucleotides read TGTGCCAGCAGCATCGGACTAGCAGAGACCCAGTACTTC. It codes for CASSIGLAETQYF. V is TRBV9 and J is TRBJ2-5, with 8 bases lining up with TRBD2. V was clipped by 4 bases and J by 4 bases; unmatched bases: 3. Germline V CDR1 and CDR2: SGDLS, YYNGEE. The CDR3 length is 13 residues.

This chain joins TRBV14 and TRBJ2-7; 14 nucleotides line up with TRBD2. The J segment lost 0 bases and the V segment lost 1 base, leaving 5 bases of the junction unmatched. Germline loops: CDR1 SGHDN, CDR2 FVKESK. The CDR3 is 18 residues long. As DNA, the CDR3 is TGTGCCAGCAGCCAAGGACTAGCGGGAGGGGTCCCCTCCTACGAGCAGTACTTC. Translated, it gives CASSQGLAGGVPSYEQYF.

Here the CDR3 DNA reads TGTGCCAGCAGGACCGGGACATCAGGGCGCAATCAGCCCCAGCATTTT. It encodes CASRTGTSGRNQPQHF. The genes are TRBV28 and TRBJ1-5; TRBD1 might be the D (6 bases). The V gene lost 6 bases and the J gene lost 2 bases, with 17 bases spanning the gap. Germline-derived CDR1 and CDR2 are MDHEN and SYDVKM. This CDR3 has 16 amino acids.

The chain couples TRBV27 to TRBJ2-1, with 8 positions matching TRBD2. The CDR3 runs 16 residues. CDR1 is MNHEY and CDR2 is SMNVEV in the germline V gene (reference sequence). Trimming cost V 4 bases and J 2 bases; bases outside gene matches: 7. The CDR3 bases are TGTGCCAGCAGTTCCTTCAGCGGGAGCCCCTACAATGAGCAGTTCTTC. Residues: CASSSFSGSPYNEQFF.